This entry features one T cell receptor beta chain sequence. The antigen is unknown. Clones were read by immunoSEQ multiplex PCR, and TCRdb kept only the in-frame ones, dropping some. The sample comprises 81,000 or so clones, around 86% of which are singletons, and about 14% rests with the top ten. This record comes from a study of radiotherapy plus CTLA-4 blockade in lung cancer. Study results and caveats: In blood, tumor-derived TCR clones expanded after radiotherapy plus ipilimumab.

Trimming left V 0 bases short and J 4 bases short, with 10 bases between. Germline lookup yields CDR1 SEHNR and CDR2 FQNEAQ (reference sequence). The CDR3 is 15 amino acids. Sample: peripheral blood, taken from a patient treated with radiotherapy plus ipilimumab. The rearrangement links TRBV7-9 to TRBJ1-3; maybe TRBD1 (5 bases). This receptor was identified in a human donor with non-small cell lung cancer that progressed on radiotherapy plus ipilimumab. The chain's CDR3 is CASSLAGGTGNTIYF. CDR3 DNA sequence: TGTGCCAGCAGCTTAGCGGGGGGAACCGGAAACACCATATATTTT.